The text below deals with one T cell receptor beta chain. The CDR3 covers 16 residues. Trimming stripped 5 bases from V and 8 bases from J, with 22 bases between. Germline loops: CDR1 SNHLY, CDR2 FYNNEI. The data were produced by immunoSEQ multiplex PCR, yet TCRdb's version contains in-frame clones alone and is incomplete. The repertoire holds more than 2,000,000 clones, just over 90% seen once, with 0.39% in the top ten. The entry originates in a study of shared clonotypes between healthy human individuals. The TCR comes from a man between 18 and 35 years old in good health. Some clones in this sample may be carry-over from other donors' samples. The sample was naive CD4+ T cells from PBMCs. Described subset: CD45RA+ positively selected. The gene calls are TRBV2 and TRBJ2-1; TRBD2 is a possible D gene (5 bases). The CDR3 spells CASSPQPGSSTHEQFF. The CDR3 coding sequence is TGTGCCAGCAGTCCCCAGCCGGGGTCTTCCACCCATGAGCAGTTCTTC.